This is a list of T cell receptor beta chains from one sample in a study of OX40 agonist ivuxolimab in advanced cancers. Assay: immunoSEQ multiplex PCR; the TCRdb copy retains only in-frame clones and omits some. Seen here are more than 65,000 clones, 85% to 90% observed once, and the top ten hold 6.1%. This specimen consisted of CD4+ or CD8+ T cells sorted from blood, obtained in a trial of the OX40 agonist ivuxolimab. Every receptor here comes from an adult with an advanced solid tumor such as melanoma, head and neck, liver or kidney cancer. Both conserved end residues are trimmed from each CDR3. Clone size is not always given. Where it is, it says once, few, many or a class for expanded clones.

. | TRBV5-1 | ASSLALDRVNTGELF
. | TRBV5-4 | ASSFSQGAEAF
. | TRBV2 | ASTFGSYT
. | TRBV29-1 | SVAGTGKGSYEQY
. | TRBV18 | ASSPQGQRPVSGYT
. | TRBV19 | ASSIDHEVRPQH
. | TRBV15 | ATQLAGVNTGELF
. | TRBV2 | ASSEWAGVRSPLH
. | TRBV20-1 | RAWETQY
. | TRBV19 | ASSIWDTLNYGYT
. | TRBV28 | ASSLRTSGGTQDTQY
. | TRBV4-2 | ASSPSNFDSYNSPLH
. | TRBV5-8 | ASSRDFSSYEQY
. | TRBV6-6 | ASSYSNGKEQY
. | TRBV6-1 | ASSRQSQETQY
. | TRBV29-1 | SCGGGTDTQY
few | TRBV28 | ASSSRTGTAYEQY
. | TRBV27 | ASSSFWGESQPQH
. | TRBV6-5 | ASSLIREDTQY
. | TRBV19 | ASSIGGSETQY
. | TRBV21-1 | ASSKAGQGKGTDTQY
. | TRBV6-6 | ASRGQGATEAF
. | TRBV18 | ASSPGLAGGPLGTGELF
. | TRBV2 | ASSEIATGNQPQH
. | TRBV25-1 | ASSVNRGHYNSPLH
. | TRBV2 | ASTDQGGSDIQY
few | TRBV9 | ASTPRGGIYGYT
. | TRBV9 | ASSVGGSGGFFGEQY
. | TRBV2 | ASSDWQGNQPQH